The following is a TCR beta chain sequence with its context. The CDR3 is made up of 13 amino acids. V lost 6 bases, J lost 3 bases, and 3 bases stayed unmatched. In germline, CDR1 is MNHNY, CDR2 SVGAGI (reference sequence). The data stem from a study of OX40 agonist ivuxolimab in advanced cancers. Method: immunoSEQ multiplex PCR; TCRdb's copy keeps in-frame clones and lacks some. The table shows roughly 73,000 clones, with about 90% occurring only once. Sequences were derived from CD4+ or CD8+ T cells sorted from blood, sampled in a trial of the OX40 agonist ivuxolimab. The genes are TRBV6-6 and TRBJ2-3, with 7 bases matching TRBD2. This TCR was sampled from an adult with an advanced solid tumor such as melanoma, head and neck, liver or kidney cancer. The CDR3 is CASSPGGTDTQYF. DNA of the CDR3: TGTGCCAGCAGCCCCGGGGGGACAGATACGCAGTATTTT.